Presented here are 22 T cell receptor beta chains from one specimen sequenced in a study of blood T cell repertoires in COVID-19. Data came from immunoSEQ multiplex PCR; TCRdb stores just in-frame clones and leaves some out. Here the sample spans fewer than 300,000 clones, less than 90% being singletons. Material for sequencing was peripheral blood. These receptors all come from a woman in her 70s with active or convalescent COVID-19.

The chain joins TRBV30 to TRBJ2-1; 9 positions agree with TRBD1. The CDR3 runs 15 residues. Germline assignment: CDR1 GTSNPN and CDR2 SVGIG (reference sequence). V shed 0 bases and J 3 bases; nucleotides not matched to a gene: 3. CDR3 DNA: TGTGCCTGGAGTGTTGGGACAGGGAACTACAATGAGCAGTTCTTC. It codes for CAWSVGTGNYNEQFF. Full variable domain (rest looked up from reference TRBV30 and TRBJ2-1): SQTIHQWPATLVQPVGSPLSLECTVEGTSNPNLYWYRQAAGRGLQLLFYSVGIGQISSEVPQNLSASRPQDRQFILSSKKLLLSDSGFYLCAWSVGTGNYNEQFFGPGTRLTVL.

The rearrangement links TRBV18 to TRBJ1-1, with TRBD1 as a possible D gene (5 bases). The germline V and J ends were trimmed by 6 bases and 7 bases, with 24 bases remaining between them. The CDR3 is 16 amino acids. Germline V gene data show CDR1 as KGHSH and CDR2 as LQKENI. Here the CDR3 DNA reads TGTGCCAGCTCCCCCAATGAACAGCCAGGGCATAATGAAGCTTTCTTT. It yields the protein CASSPNEQPGHNEAFF. Full variable domain (remainder filled in from reference TRBV18 and TRBJ1-1): NAGVMQNPRHLVRRRGQEARLRCSPMKGHSHVYWYRQLPEEGLKFMVYLQKENIIDESGMPKERFSAEFPKEGPSILRIQQVVRGDSAAYFCASSPNEQPGHNEAFFGQGTRLTVV.

J is TRBJ1-1 and V is TRBV18; unclear D gene. There are 17 residues in the CDR3. The V gene's germline CDR1 is KGHSH and CDR2 LQKENI. With 4 bases removed from V and 1 base from J, the gap between germline ends came to 19 bases. This chain's CDR3 is CASSQREIGVWNTEAFF. The CDR3 DNA follows: TGTGCCAGCTCACAAAGAGAGATCGGAGTCTGGAACACTGAAGCTTTCTTT.

This clone was recorded a few times. The rearrangement uses TRBV10-3 and TRBJ1-6; tentatively, D is TRBD1 (6 bases). The length of the CDR3 is 16 residues. In germline, CDR1 is ENHRY, CDR2 SYGVKD. V lost 8 bases, J lost 0 bases, and 14 bases lay in between. The CDR3, as DNA: TGTGCCATCTCCGACAGGTCGAGCTCCTATAATTCACCCCTCCACTTT. This sequence encodes CAISDRSSSYNSPLHF.

The V gene is TRBV9, the J gene TRBJ2-2; a weak D match, TRBD2 (6 bases). This CDR3 has 14 residues. From germline, CDR1 is SGDLS and CDR2 YYNGEE. V lost 3 bases and J 3 bases, leaving 9 bases between the germline ends. CDR3 region: CASSAGGDTGELFF. The CDR3 DNA is TGTGCCAGCAGCGCAGGAGGGGACACCGGGGAGCTGTTTTTT.

Only a few counts were recorded for this clone. J is TRBJ1-1 and V is TRBV29-1; perhaps TRBD1 as D (6 bases). Germline CDR1 is SQVTM and CDR2 is ANQGSEA. CDR3 length: 13 residues. Trimming shortened V by 6 bases and J by 5 bases, and 16 bases separated the two germline ends. Written as DNA, the CDR3 is TGCAGCGTAGAACTAGTACAGGGAACTGAAGCTTTCTTT. This gives the protein CSVELVQGTEAFF.

This chain uses TRBV27 with TRBJ1-1; TRBD1 is a possible D gene (5 bases). CDR3 size: 14 residues. V was clipped by 6 bases and J by 6 bases, with 17 bases between them. Germline assignment: CDR1 MNHEY and CDR2 SMNVEV (reference sequence). The CDR3, as DNA: TGTGCCAGCAGGCTCTGGGGGGATGAAGCTGAAGCTTTCTTT. Amino acid sequence: CASRLWGDEAEAFF.

V is TRBV20-1 and J is TRBJ2-5, with D tentatively TRBD2 (5 bases). The germline CDR1 and CDR2 sequences are DFQATT and SNEGSKA (reference sequence). Trimming stripped 3 bases from V and 5 bases from J, with 13 bases between. The CDR3 totals 13 residues. The CDR3 DNA follows: TGCAGTGCTAGTGATCAGGTAGCGGAGACCCAGTACTTC. Protein sequence: CSASDQVAETQYF.

The chain recombines TRBV6-5 with TRBJ1-5; no reliable D call. The CDR3 contains 13 residues. The germline V and J ends were trimmed by 0 bases and 5 bases, with 5 bases remaining between them. Germline CDR1 and CDR2: MNHEY and SVGAGI. The CDR3 DNA follows: TGTGCCAGCAGTTACTCCAGGTATCAGCCCCAGCATTTT. It codes for CASSYSRYQPQHF.

The rearrangement links TRBV18 to TRBJ2-5; D not certain. V lost 0 bases and J 5 bases, leaving 13 bases between the germline ends. CDR1 is KGHSH and CDR2 is LQKENI in the germline V gene. There are 15 residues in the CDR3. As DNA, the CDR3 is TGTGCCAGCTCACCACCGGGCCCCCAACGCGAGACCCAGTACTTC. The encoded protein is CASSPPGPQRETQYF.

The genes are TRBV6-5 and TRBJ2-3; the match to TRBD1 covers 8 bases. With V trimmed by 6 bases and J by 1 base, 6 bases remained unmatched. Germline V CDR1 and CDR2: MNHEY, SVGAGI. The length of the CDR3 is 15 residues. The CDR3 loop reads CASSSTGARTDTQYF. The CDR3 DNA reads TGTGCCAGCAGCTCGACAGGGGCGCGCACAGATACGCAGTATTTT.

J is TRBJ2-2 and V is TRBV7-9, with D maybe TRBD1 (6 bases). The CDR3 has 14 amino acids. Germline loops: CDR1 SEHNR, CDR2 FQNEAQ (reference sequence). V lost 6 bases, J lost 6 bases, and 14 bases lay in between. Here the CDR3 reads CASSSQGLAGELFF. The DNA for the CDR3 is TGTGCCAGCAGTTCTCAGGGGTTGGCCGGGGAGCTGTTTTTT.

This chain uses TRBV27 with TRBJ2-6; TRBD2 is a possible D gene (5 bases). CDR3 length: 16 amino acids. Germline assignment: CDR1 MNHEY and CDR2 SMNVEV (reference sequence). Trimming pared 2 bases from V and 1 base from J, leaving 9 bases between. CDR3 DNA sequence: TGTGCCAGCAGTTTAGAGGGTGGGTCTGGGGCCAACGTCCTGACTTTC. Protein: CASSLEGGSGANVLTF. Based on the CDR3 plus reference TRBV27 and TRBJ2-6, the full variable domain is EAQVTQNPRYLITVTGKKLTVTCSQNMNHEYMSWYRQDPGLGLRQIYYSMNVEVTDKGDVPEGYKVSRKEKRNFPLILESPSPNQTSLYFCASSLEGGSGANVLTFGAGSRLTVL.

The genes are TRBV12-3 or TRBV12-4 and TRBJ2-7; tentative D call: TRBD2 (6 bases). V lost 3 bases to trimming and J lost 4 bases, with 10 bases between them. The CDR3 sequence is 13 residues long. The CDR3 region has the DNA TGTGCCAGCAGTTTGCGGGACCAATACGAGCAGTACTTC. Translating it yields CASSLRDQYEQYF.

The CDR3 coding sequence is TGTGCCAGCTCATCGACAGGGGAGATTAATGAAAAACTGTTTTTT. This translates into CASSSTGEINEKLFF. The chain employs TRBV18 and TRBJ1-4; the match to TRBD1 covers 8 bases. Germline V lookup: CDR1 KGHSH, CDR2 LQKENI. Germline trimming cut 5 bases from V and 4 bases from J; bases unmatched to any gene: 6. The CDR3 runs to 15 residues.

The V call is TRBV12-3 or TRBV12-4, the J call TRBJ1-1; 7 nucleotides align to TRBD1. CDR3 length: 13 amino acids. With 6 bases clipped from V and 3 bases from J, the junction kept 4 bases outside the gene matches. CDR3 in amino acids: CASRFGQDTEAFF. CDR3 bases: TGTGCCAGCAGATTTGGACAGGACACTGAAGCTTTCTTT.

The genes are TRBV19 and TRBJ2-2; D is undetermined. The V end lost 8 bases, the J end lost 7 bases, and 11 bases lay between the germline ends. The germline CDR1 and CDR2 sequences are LNHDA and SQIVND (reference sequence). CDR3 length: 12 residues. CDR3 region: CASGAFVGELFF. The CDR3 DNA reads as TGTGCCAGTGGAGCCTTCGTCGGGGAGCTGTTTTTT.

The chain uses TRBV4-2 and TRBJ2-7; 9 nucleotides match TRBD2. The CDR3 has 16 residues. Germline V gene sequence: CDR1 LGHNA, CDR2 YNFKEQ. V lost 3 bases to trimming and J lost 3 bases; unmatched junction nucleotides: 9. CDR3 loop: CASSHATSGGIYEQYF. The CDR3 coding sequence is TGTGCCAGCAGCCATGCCACGAGCGGGGGGATCTACGAGCAGTACTTC.

This clone was seen a few times. The J gene is TRBJ1-1, the V gene TRBV7-9; no reliable D call. Trimming cost V 2 bases and J 6 bases, with 10 bases left between them. CDR1 is SEHNR, CDR2 FQNEAQ, per germline (reference sequence). The CDR3 runs to 13 residues. The CDR3 DNA is TGTGCCAGCAGCTTATCGGTGTCTTCTGAAGCTTTCTTT. This sequence encodes CASSLSVSSEAFF.

This clone turned up a few times. The chain links TRBV18 to TRBJ1-3; a weak D match, TRBD1 (6 bases). V lost 9 bases to trimming and J lost 7 bases, with 10 bases between them. This CDR3 has 11 amino acids. Germline values: CDR1 KGHSH, CDR2 LQKENI. The CDR3 loop is CASLQGNTIYF. The CDR3 DNA follows: TGTGCCAGTTTGCAGGGGAACACCATATATTTT.

CDR3 nucleotide sequence: TGTGCCAGCAGCGGCCGGGACAGGGGGACAGATACGCAGTATTTT. Translating gives CASSGRDRGTDTQYF. This chain links TRBV7-2 with TRBJ2-3; 11 bases map to TRBD1. Germline CDR1 is SGHTA and CDR2 is FQGNSA. After removal of 5 bases from V and 3 bases from J, the junction contained 4 bases not matched to a gene. The CDR3 is 15 residues long.

This chain uses TRBV28 with TRBJ2-7, with a possible D match to TRBD1 (5 bases). Germline CDR1 and CDR2: MDHEN and SYDVKM. This CDR3 has 14 amino acids. V was pared by 5 bases and J by 0 bases, with 11 bases between. The CDR3: CASSLPQDSYEQYF. The CDR3 region has the DNA TGTGCCAGCAGTCTACCACAGGACTCCTACGAGCAGTACTTC. Full variable domain (outside the CDR3, taken from reference TRBV28 and TRBJ2-7): DVKVTQSSRYLVKRTGEKVFLECVQDMDHENMFWYRQDPGLGLRLIYFSYDVKMKEKGDIPEGYSVSREKKERFSLILESASTNQTSMYLCASSLPQDSYEQYFGPGTRLTVT.